The rows below give T cell receptor beta chains drawn from one sample of a study of cytomegalovirus exposure and HLA in healthy donors. Clones were sequenced by immunoSEQ multiplex PCR, and TCRdb holds only the in-frame ones, with some missing. The sample shows over 250,000 clones, 86% of them seen only once. The sample consisted of PBMCs. These receptors all stem from a woman under 30 in good health and CMV-seronegative. The CDR3 runs from the conserved cysteine through the conserved F or W. Fields, in order: CDR3 protein, D gene, J gene, V gene, CDR3 length. The D gene is left open where the match is weak.

CDR3aa: CASSQGTGRNSYEQYF
d_gene: TRBD1
j_gene: TRBJ2-7
v_gene: TRBV4-3
len: 16

CDR3aa: CASSQRGHEQYF
d_gene: TRBD2
j_gene: TRBJ2-7
v_gene: TRBV10-2
len: 12

CDR3aa: CASSYSGTGGQYEQYF
d_gene: TRBD1
j_gene: TRBJ2-7
v_gene: TRBV5-1
len: 16

CDR3aa: CASSLGDRQPQHF
d_gene: TRBD1
j_gene: TRBJ1-5
v_gene: TRBV7-2
len: 13

CDR3aa: CASRNTGSNQPQHF
d_gene: NA
j_gene: TRBJ1-5
v_gene: TRBV2
len: 14

CDR3aa: CASSLLPGLAGGFDYEQYF
d_gene: TRBD2
j_gene: TRBJ2-7
v_gene: TRBV5-1
len: 19

CDR3aa: CASSRGGDPARFNQPQHF
d_gene: NA
j_gene: TRBJ1-5
v_gene: TRBV9
len: 18

CDR3aa: CASSLRPGDTEAFF
d_gene: NA
j_gene: TRBJ1-1
v_gene: TRBV7-9
len: 14

CDR3aa: CASMGGAWVTGELFF
d_gene: NA
j_gene: TRBJ2-2
v_gene: TRBV6-5
len: 15

CDR3aa: CASSLQGAWTEAFF
d_gene: TRBD1
j_gene: TRBJ1-1
v_gene: TRBV5-1
len: 14

CDR3aa: CASSPSRDRVLSSYEQYF
d_gene: TRBD1
j_gene: TRBJ2-7
v_gene: TRBV13
len: 18

CDR3aa: CASSDAGWGYGYTF
d_gene: NA
j_gene: TRBJ1-2
v_gene: TRBV25-1
len: 14

CDR3aa: CASSLTGSAGELFF
d_gene: NA
j_gene: TRBJ2-2
v_gene: TRBV5-4
len: 14

CDR3aa: CSVRTGGTYNSPLHF
d_gene: TRBD1
j_gene: TRBJ1-6
v_gene: TRBV29-1
len: 15

CDR3aa: CATSSDSATGGLNTIYF
d_gene: TRBD1
j_gene: TRBJ1-3
v_gene: TRBV15
len: 17

CDR3aa: CASSLQGQGGQEQFF
d_gene: NA
j_gene: TRBJ2-1
v_gene: TRBV27
len: 15

CDR3aa: CASSVKGDTEAFF
d_gene: NA
j_gene: TRBJ1-1
v_gene: TRBV19
len: 13

CDR3aa: CASSAEEQGTNEQYF
d_gene: NA
j_gene: TRBJ2-7
v_gene: TRBV9
len: 15

CDR3aa: CASSKGQGNSDEQFF
d_gene: TRBD1
j_gene: TRBJ2-1
v_gene: TRBV6-6
len: 15

CDR3aa: CASSLTGTGSNYGYTF
d_gene: TRBD1
j_gene: TRBJ1-2
v_gene: TRBV5-6
len: 16

CDR3aa: CASSPQSGGGGADTQYF
d_gene: TRBD2
j_gene: TRBJ2-3
v_gene: TRBV7-3
len: 17

CDR3aa: CASSLARDQETQYF
d_gene: NA
j_gene: TRBJ2-5
v_gene: TRBV7-9
len: 14

CDR3aa: CASSQFGRPRTYEQYF
d_gene: NA
j_gene: TRBJ2-7
v_gene: TRBV7-8
len: 16

CDR3aa: CASSISRQGYGYTF
d_gene: TRBD1
j_gene: TRBJ1-2
v_gene: TRBV2
len: 14

CDR3aa: CASSLRQEEISNYEQYF
d_gene: NA
j_gene: TRBJ2-7
v_gene: TRBV21-1
len: 17

CDR3aa: CASSKSNLQGNTEAFF
d_gene: NA
j_gene: TRBJ1-1
v_gene: TRBV5-4
len: 16

CDR3aa: CASSLFRAEAFF
d_gene: NA
j_gene: TRBJ1-1
v_gene: TRBV28
len: 12

CDR3aa: CAWSVKRGGREKLFF
d_gene: TRBD1
j_gene: TRBJ1-4
v_gene: TRBV30
len: 15

CDR3aa: CASSPGLQASYGYTF
d_gene: NA
j_gene: TRBJ1-2
v_gene: TRBV18
len: 15

CDR3aa: CAITGNTEAFF
d_gene: NA
j_gene: TRBJ1-1
v_gene: TRBV28
len: 11

CDR3aa: CAWGTASYEQYF
d_gene: NA
j_gene: TRBJ2-7
v_gene: TRBV30
len: 12

CDR3aa: CASNPPPWPDTQYF
d_gene: NA
j_gene: TRBJ2-3
v_gene: TRBV9
len: 14

CDR3aa: CASSVQGGYGYTF
d_gene: NA
j_gene: TRBJ1-2
v_gene: TRBV6-5
len: 13

CDR3aa: CASSPLGEAPGYTF
d_gene: NA
j_gene: TRBJ1-2
v_gene: TRBV4-1
len: 14

CDR3aa: CASSHAIQGSSYNEQFF
d_gene: NA
j_gene: TRBJ2-1
v_gene: TRBV4-2
len: 17

CDR3aa: CASSLDERKAFF
d_gene: NA
j_gene: TRBJ1-1
v_gene: TRBV5-6
len: 12

CDR3aa: CAIRTGGSGNTIYF
d_gene: NA
j_gene: TRBJ1-3
v_gene: TRBV10-3
len: 14

CDR3aa: CASSYSGGILNEQFF
d_gene: TRBD2
j_gene: TRBJ2-1
v_gene: TRBV6-5
len: 15

CDR3aa: CASSILAGQGYGYTF
d_gene: TRBD1
j_gene: TRBJ1-2
v_gene: TRBV19
len: 15

CDR3aa: CASSFLRDQPQHF
d_gene: NA
j_gene: TRBJ1-5
v_gene: TRBV6-1
len: 13